These 22 T cell receptor beta chains originate from one sample sequenced in a study of cytomegalovirus exposure and HLA in healthy donors (dated by TCRdb to between 2016 and 2019). The method was the immunoSEQ multiplex PCR assay. A mixture of 60 forward primers for TCR Vbeta segments and 13 reverse primers for TCR Jbeta segments was used in the multiplex PCR. In TCRdb, the immuneACCESS table is reduced to in-frame sequences with V and J assigned. These tables do not hold every clone; where another copy was compared, an unresolved V gene accounts for under half, and the others remain unexplained. The sample profile shows approximately 120,000 clones; approximately 80% of them were found once. The ten largest clones take up roughly 2.3% of the sample. Sequencing used PBMCs. Receptors were obtained from a woman in her 30s in good health and CMV-seronegative.

This sequence joins TRBV11-2 and TRBJ2-1, with 9 bases lining up with TRBD2. The CDR3 consists of 14 residues. Germline values: CDR1 SGHAT, CDR2 FQNNGV. The J segment lost 5 bases and the V segment lost 3 bases, leaving 2 bases of the junction unmatched. In nucleotides, the CDR3 is TGTGCCAGCAGCTTGACTAGCGGTAACAATGAGCAGTTCTTC. Its translation: CASSLTSGNNEQFF.

The rearrangement uses TRBV29-1 and TRBJ2-7, with 10 bases matching TRBD2. Germline V gives CDR1 SQVTM, CDR2 ANQGSEA. This CDR3 spans 16 amino acids. The J segment lost 5 bases and the V segment lost 2 bases, leaving 12 bases of the junction unmatched. The CDR3 is CSVESPSGRLGDEQYF. DNA for the CDR3: TGCAGCGTTGAAAGTCCTAGCGGGAGATTGGGCGACGAGCAGTACTTC.

The chain recombines TRBV27 with TRBJ2-5; TRBD2 agrees at 13 bases. Trimming took 2 bases from V and 11 from J; bases not matched to a gene: 14. Germline V gives CDR1 MNHEY, CDR2 SMNVEV (reference sequence). This CDR3 spans 17 amino acids. The CDR3 DNA follows: TGTGCCAGCAGTTTAGGGACTAGCGGGACCAGGGTGGGGGAGCAGTACTTC. Translating it yields CASSLGTSGTRVGEQYF.

The chain links TRBV5-1 to TRBJ1-2; D is possibly TRBD1 (5 bases). CDR1 SGHRS and CDR2 YFSETQ come from the germline V gene. Trimming shortened V by 2 bases and J by 2 bases, and 13 bases separated the two germline ends. The CDR3 extends over 15 amino acids. CDR3 in DNA: TGCGCCAGCAGCTTCGGGGGTGGTGAGAACTATGGCTACACCTTC. Protein product: CASSFGGGENYGYTF.

This clone was counted only a few times. The chain has TRBV15 and TRBJ2-1; 13 nucleotides agree with TRBD2. Germline V gene data show CDR1 as LNHNV and CDR2 as YYDKDF (reference sequence). V shed 0 bases and J 1 base; nucleotides not matched to a gene: 12. The CDR3 spans 21 residues. The CDR3 reads CATSRDPPTSGRVWSYNEQFF. CDR3 DNA sequence: TGTGCCACCAGCAGAGATCCCCCTACTAGCGGGAGGGTTTGGTCCTACAATGAGCAGTTCTTC.

The rearrangement joins TRBV6-1 to TRBJ1-3; 7 bases are a match to TRBD1. This CDR3 spans 14 amino acids. The V gene's germline CDR1 is MNHNS and CDR2 SASEGT. Losses at the gene ends were 3 bases for V and 3 bases for J; bases not matched to a gene: 2. The CDR3 nucleotides read TGTGCCAGCAGTGAGAGGGGGCATGGAAACACCATATATTTT. Translated, it gives CASSERGHGNTIYF.

This clone was picked up one time. The chain couples TRBV5-1 to TRBJ2-2; a possible D gene is TRBD2 (5 bases). This CDR3 is built from 16 residues. CDR1 is SGHRS and CDR2 is YFSETQ in the germline V gene. Trimming stripped 1 base from V and 6 bases from J, with 16 bases between. The CDR3 is CASSLFLSGSSGELFF. The CDR3 nucleotides read TGCGCCAGCAGCTTGTTTTTATCGGGGTCCTCCGGGGAGCTGTTTTTT.

The rearrangement links TRBV5-6 to TRBJ2-5; 7 bases are shared with TRBD2. The assigned J gene may be wrong: the sequence end matches TRBJ2-7 better. Germline V gene data show CDR1 as SGHDT and CDR2 as YYEEEE. The CDR3 covers 15 residues. CDR3 coding DNA: TGTGCCAGCAGCTGGGAGCTGGCGGGAGTTTACGAGCAGTACTTC. Translated, it gives CASSWELAGVYEQYF.

V and J are TRBV28 and TRBJ1-5; no clear D. V was cut by 3 bases and J by 7 bases, with 13 bases left in between. The CDR3 runs to 14 residues. The germline V gene has CDR1 MDHEN and CDR2 SYDVKM. The CDR3 coding sequence is TGTGCCAGCAGTTTCGGGTTACGTGAGCAGCCCCAGCATTTT. This gives the protein CASSFGLREQPQHF.

The chain has TRBV19 and TRBJ2-7; D call uncertain. V lost 4 bases and J 5 bases, leaving 18 bases between the germline ends. CDR1 and CDR2 from the germline V gene are LNHDA and SQIVND (reference sequence). This CDR3 spans 15 amino acids. This CDR3 is CASSTPEKVRDEQYF. The CDR3 DNA follows: TGTGCCAGTAGTACCCCAGAAAAAGTCCGGGACGAGCAGTACTTC.

As regards this clone: Germline is not matched at one junction end, which may reflect a read error. The chain combines TRBV5-1 with TRBJ2-3; no firm D call. This CDR3 contains 13 residues. Germline V gene sequence: CDR1 SGHRS, CDR2 YFSETQ. CDR3 in amino acids: CASSPLFVDMQYF. The CDR3 nucleotides read TGCGCCAGCAGCCCACTCTTTGTAGATATGCAGTATTTT.

A note on this clone: A junction boundary mismatches the germline segment, possibly from a read error. This chain links TRBV7-9 with TRBJ2-1; the D gene is possibly TRBD1 (6 bases). The CDR3 covers 16 residues. Germline loops: CDR1 SEHNR, CDR2 FQNEAQ (reference sequence). CDR3 protein: CSSSLDRGGSYNEQFF. DNA for the CDR3: TGTTCCAGCAGCTTAGACCGAGGGGGCTCCTACAATGAGCAGTTCTTC.

The chain carries TRBV5-6 and TRBJ2-2; 15 bases are shared with TRBD2. Germline assignment: CDR1 SGHDT and CDR2 YYEEEE. The V gene end was trimmed by 3 bases and the J gene end by 3 bases; junction bases not matched to a gene: 9. The CDR3 length is 19 residues. CDR3 protein: CASSSPGLAGGLHTGELFF. The CDR3 nucleotides read TGTGCCAGCAGCTCCCCGGGACTAGCGGGAGGCCTACACACCGGGGAGCTGTTTTTT.

The V gene is TRBV27, the J gene TRBJ2-2; a possible D gene is TRBD2 (5 bases). The CDR3 totals 14 residues. Germline V CDR1 and CDR2: MNHEY, SMNVEV (reference sequence). Trimming cost V 7 bases and J 3 bases, with 12 bases left between them. CDR3 protein: CASTLYGDTGELFF. CDR3 nucleotide sequence: TGTGCCAGCACTCTATACGGGGACACCGGGGAGCTGTTTTTT.

The chain links TRBV29-1 to TRBJ1-2; no firm D call. Germline V gene sequence: CDR1 SQVTM, CDR2 ANQGSEA. Trimming took 6 bases from V and 4 from J, leaving 18 bases between them. CDR3 length: 14 amino acids. The CDR3 region has the DNA TGCAGCGTAGGGAGGGCAGTTCAGTCCTATGGCTACACCTTC. As protein: CSVGRAVQSYGYTF.

This clone came up once. V and J are TRBV25-1 and TRBJ1-5; TRBD1 aligns across 7 bases. V was clipped by 5 bases and J by 2 bases; unmatched bases: 6. The CDR3 spans 15 residues. Germline CDR1 MGHDK, CDR2 SYGVNS. The CDR3 is CASSSDRVGNQPQHF. The CDR3 DNA is TGTGCCAGCAGTTCTGACAGGGTAGGCAATCAGCCCCAGCATTTT.

The CDR3 reads CSASGGVWGYTF. Here the CDR3 DNA reads TGCAGCGCCTCAGGAGGCGTCTGGGGCTACACCTTC. This chain connects TRBV29-1 to TRBJ1-2; D not certain. The CDR3 covers 12 residues. The germline V and J ends were trimmed by 7 bases and 8 bases, with 17 bases remaining between them. Germline lookup yields CDR1 SQVTM and CDR2 ANQGSEA. Full variable domain (missing parts from reference TRBV29-1 and TRBJ1-2): SAVISQKPSRDICQRGTSLTIQCQVDSQVTMMFWYRQQPGQSLTLIATANQGSEATYESGFVIDKFPISRPNLTFSTLTVSNMSPEDSSIYLCSASGGVWGYTFGSGTRLTVV.

The chain couples TRBV7-9 to TRBJ1-1; 9 positions match TRBD1. The V segment lost 4 bases and the J segment 5 bases; nucleotides outside the gene matches: 5. The germline CDR1 and CDR2 sequences are SEHNR and FQNEAQ (reference sequence). The CDR3 contains 14 residues. CDR3 residues: CASSSRQGVTEAFF. CDR3 DNA: TGTGCCAGCAGCTCCAGACAGGGGGTGACTGAAGCTTTCTTT.

This chain links TRBV5-4 with TRBJ2-5; the match to TRBD2 covers 10 bases. This CDR3 region has 17 residues. From germline, CDR1 is SGHNT and CDR2 YYREEE (reference sequence). The J segment lost 5 bases and the V segment lost 0 bases, leaving 10 bases of the junction unmatched. As DNA, the CDR3 is TGTGCCAGCAGCTTGGCTCACCTAGCGGGAGTCGGGGAGACCCAGTACTTC. It encodes CASSLAHLAGVGETQYF.

The chain couples TRBV4-1 to TRBJ2-1, with D perhaps matching TRBD2 (6 bases). The germline CDR1 and CDR2 sequences are MGHRA and YSYEKL. V was cut by 4 bases and J by 4 bases, with 17 bases left in between. This CDR3 is 16 amino acids long. The CDR3 DNA sequence: TGCGCCAGCAGCCGGCCGCCTAGCGACAAGTACAATGAGCAGTTCTTC. Protein sequence: CASSRPPSDKYNEQFF.

V usage is TRBV7-3 and J usage is TRBJ2-2, with 14 bases aligning to TRBD2. The germline V gene encodes CDR1 SGHTA and CDR2 FQGTGA. Unmatched junction bases numbered 6, after V lost 4 bases and J lost 5 bases. The CDR3 consists of 17 residues. CDR3 sequence (DNA): TGTGCCAGCAGCTCGGGGACTAGCGGGAGTGGAACCGGGGAGCTGTTTTTT. Its protein is CASSSGTSGSGTGELFF.

This clone is a singleton in its sample. The chain has TRBV5-1 and TRBJ2-3, with D hard to call. CDR3 size: 14 residues. CDR1 is SGHRS, CDR2 YFSETQ, per germline. The germline V and J ends were trimmed by 1 base and 1 base, with 7 bases remaining between them. The DNA for the CDR3 is TGCGCCAGCAGCTTGCTCGAGCGCACAGATACGCAGTATTTT. Residues: CASSLLERTDTQYF.